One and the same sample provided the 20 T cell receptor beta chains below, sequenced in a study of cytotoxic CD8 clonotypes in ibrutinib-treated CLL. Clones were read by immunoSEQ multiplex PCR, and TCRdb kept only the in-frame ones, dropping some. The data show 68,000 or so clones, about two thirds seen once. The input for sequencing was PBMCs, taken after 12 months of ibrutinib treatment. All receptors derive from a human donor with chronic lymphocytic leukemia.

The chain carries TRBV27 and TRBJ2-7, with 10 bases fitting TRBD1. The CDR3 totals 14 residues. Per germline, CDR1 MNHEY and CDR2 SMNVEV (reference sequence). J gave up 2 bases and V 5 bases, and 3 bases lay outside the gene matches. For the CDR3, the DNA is TGTGCCAGCAGTCGAGGACAGGGGGCCTACGAGCAGTACTTC. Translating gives CASSRGQGAYEQYF.

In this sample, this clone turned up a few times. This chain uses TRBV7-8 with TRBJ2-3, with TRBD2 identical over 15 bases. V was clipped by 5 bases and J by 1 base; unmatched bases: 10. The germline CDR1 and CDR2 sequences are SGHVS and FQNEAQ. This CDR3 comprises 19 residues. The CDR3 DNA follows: TGTGCCAGCAGCCTCGCCGGGACTAGCGGGGGGTGGGGCACAGATACGCAGTATTTT. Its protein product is CASSLAGTSGGWGTDTQYF.

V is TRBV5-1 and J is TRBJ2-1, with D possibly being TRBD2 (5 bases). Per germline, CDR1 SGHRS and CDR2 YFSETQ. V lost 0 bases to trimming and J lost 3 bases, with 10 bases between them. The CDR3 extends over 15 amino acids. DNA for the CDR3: TGCGCCAGCAGCTTGGCGCCTAGCCGCTACAATGAGCAGTTCTTC. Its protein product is CASSLAPSRYNEQFF.

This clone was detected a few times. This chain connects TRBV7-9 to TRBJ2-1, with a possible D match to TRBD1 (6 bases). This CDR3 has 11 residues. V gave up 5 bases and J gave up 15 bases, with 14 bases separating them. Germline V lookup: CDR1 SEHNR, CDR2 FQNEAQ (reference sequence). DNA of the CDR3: TGTGCCAGCAGCCTGGACAGCCCACGGTTCTTC. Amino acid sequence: CASSLDSPRFF.

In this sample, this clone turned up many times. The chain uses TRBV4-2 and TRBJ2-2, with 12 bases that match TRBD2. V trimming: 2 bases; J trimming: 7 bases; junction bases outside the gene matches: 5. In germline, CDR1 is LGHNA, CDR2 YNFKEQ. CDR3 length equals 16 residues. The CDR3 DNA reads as TGTGCCAGCAGCCAACCTAGCGGGGGGGCTAGCGGGGAGCTGTTTTTT. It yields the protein CASSQPSGGASGELFF.

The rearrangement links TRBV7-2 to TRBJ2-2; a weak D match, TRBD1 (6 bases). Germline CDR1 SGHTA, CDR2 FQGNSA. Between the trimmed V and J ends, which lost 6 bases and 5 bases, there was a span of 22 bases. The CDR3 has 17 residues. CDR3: CASRQSRLRRGTGELFF. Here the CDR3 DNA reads TGTGCCAGCAGACAAAGCCGGCTCCGCAGGGGTACCGGGGAGCTGTTTTTT.

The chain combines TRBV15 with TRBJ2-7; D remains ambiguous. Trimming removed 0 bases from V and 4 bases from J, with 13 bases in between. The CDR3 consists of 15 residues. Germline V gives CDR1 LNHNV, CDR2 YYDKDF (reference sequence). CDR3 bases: TGTGCCACCAGCAGAGATTTGAGCGTCGTGTACGAGCAGTACTTC. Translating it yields CATSRDLSVVYEQYF.

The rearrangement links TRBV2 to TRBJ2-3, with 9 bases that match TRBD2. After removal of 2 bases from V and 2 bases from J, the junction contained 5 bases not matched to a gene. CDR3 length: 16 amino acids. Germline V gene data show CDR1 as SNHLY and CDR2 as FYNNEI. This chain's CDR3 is CASSELAGINTDTQYF. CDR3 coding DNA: TGTGCCAGCAGTGAACTAGCGGGGATTAACACAGATACGCAGTATTTT.

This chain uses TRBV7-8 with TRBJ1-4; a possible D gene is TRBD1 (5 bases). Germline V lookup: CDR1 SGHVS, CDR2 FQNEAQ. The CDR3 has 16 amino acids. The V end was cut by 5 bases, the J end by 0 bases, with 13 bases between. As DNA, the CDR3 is TGTGCCAGCAGCGGTAGAACGGGGGCAACTAATGAAAAACTGTTTTTT. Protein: CASSGRTGATNEKLFF.

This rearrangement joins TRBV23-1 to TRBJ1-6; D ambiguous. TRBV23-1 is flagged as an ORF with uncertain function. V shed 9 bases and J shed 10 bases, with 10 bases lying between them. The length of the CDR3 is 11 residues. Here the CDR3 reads CARKEGSPLHF. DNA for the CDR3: TGCGCCAGGAAGGAGGGATCACCCCTCCACTTT.

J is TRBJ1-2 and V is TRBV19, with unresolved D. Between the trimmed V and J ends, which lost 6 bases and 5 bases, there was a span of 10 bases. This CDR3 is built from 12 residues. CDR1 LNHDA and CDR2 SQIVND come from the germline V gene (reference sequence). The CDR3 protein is CASSLDEYGYTF. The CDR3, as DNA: TGTGCCAGTAGCCTTGACGAGTATGGCTACACCTTC.

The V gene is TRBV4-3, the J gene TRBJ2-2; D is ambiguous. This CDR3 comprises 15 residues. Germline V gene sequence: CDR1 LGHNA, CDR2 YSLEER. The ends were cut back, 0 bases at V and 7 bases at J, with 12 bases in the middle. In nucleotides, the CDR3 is TGCGCCAGCAGCCAAGATGCCAAGGTTGTCGGGGAGCTGTTTTTT. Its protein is CASSQDAKVVGELFF.

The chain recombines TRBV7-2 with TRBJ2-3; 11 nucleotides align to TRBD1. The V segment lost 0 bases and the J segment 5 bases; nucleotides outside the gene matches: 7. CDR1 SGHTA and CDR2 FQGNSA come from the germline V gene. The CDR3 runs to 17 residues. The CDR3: CASSLAGQGARGDTQYF. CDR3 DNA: TGTGCCAGCAGCTTAGCTGGACAGGGGGCTCGTGGAGATACGCAGTATTTT.

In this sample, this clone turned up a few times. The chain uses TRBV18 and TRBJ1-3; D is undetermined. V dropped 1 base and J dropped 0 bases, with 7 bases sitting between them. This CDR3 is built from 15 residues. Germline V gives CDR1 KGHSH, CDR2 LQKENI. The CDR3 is CASSPQAGSGNTIYF. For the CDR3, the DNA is TGTGCCAGCTCACCACAGGCAGGCTCTGGAAACACCATATATTTT.

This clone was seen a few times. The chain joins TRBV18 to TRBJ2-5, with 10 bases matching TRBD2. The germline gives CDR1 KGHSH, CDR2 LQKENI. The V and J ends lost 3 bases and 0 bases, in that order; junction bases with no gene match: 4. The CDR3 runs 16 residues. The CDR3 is CASSPGTSVYQETQYF. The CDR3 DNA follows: TGTGCCAGCTCACCTGGGACTAGCGTCTACCAAGAGACCCAGTACTTC.

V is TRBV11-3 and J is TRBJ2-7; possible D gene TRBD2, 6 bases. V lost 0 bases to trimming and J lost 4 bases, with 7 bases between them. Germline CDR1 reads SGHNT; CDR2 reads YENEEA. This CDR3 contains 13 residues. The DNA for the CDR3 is TGTGCCAGCAGCTTAGAGGGGGGATACGAGCAGTACTTC. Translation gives CASSLEGGYEQYF.

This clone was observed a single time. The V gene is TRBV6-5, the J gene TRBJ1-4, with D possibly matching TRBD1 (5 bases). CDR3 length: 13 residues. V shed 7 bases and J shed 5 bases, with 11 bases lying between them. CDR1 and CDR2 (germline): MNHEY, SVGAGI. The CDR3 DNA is TGTGCCAGCACTCGGGGGAAGAATGAAAAACTGTTTTTT. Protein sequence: CASTRGKNEKLFF.

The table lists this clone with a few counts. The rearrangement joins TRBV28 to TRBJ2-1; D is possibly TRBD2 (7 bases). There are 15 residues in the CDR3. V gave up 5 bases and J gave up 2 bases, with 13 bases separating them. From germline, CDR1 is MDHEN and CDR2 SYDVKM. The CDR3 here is CASSLRGATYNEQFF. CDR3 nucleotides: TGTGCCAGCAGTCTCCGGGGGGCCACCTACAATGAGCAGTTCTTC.

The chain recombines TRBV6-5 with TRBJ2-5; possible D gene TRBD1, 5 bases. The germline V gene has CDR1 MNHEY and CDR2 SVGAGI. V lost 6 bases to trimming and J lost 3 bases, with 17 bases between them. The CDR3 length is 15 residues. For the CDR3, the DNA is TGTGCCAGCAGCCCCCCCGGACAACCGAAAGAGACCCAGTACTTC. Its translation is CASSPPGQPKETQYF.

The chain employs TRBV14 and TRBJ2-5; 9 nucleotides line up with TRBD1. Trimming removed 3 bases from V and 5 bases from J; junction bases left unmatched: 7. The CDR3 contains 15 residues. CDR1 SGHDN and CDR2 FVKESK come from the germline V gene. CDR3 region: CASSHTGTGWETQYF. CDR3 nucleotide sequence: TGTGCCAGCAGCCACACCGGGACAGGGTGGGAGACCCAGTACTTC.